These 15 T cell receptor beta chains came from one sample sequenced in a study of T cell responses to AZD1222 COVID-19 vaccine. Repertoires were generated with immunoSEQ multiplex PCR, while TCRdb's copy carries only in-frame clones and drops some. The sample lists some 140,000 clones, about 92% occurring once. The sample was peripheral blood, taken on day 0 of AZD1222 vaccination. These receptors were collected from an adult in good health.

The V and J genes are TRBV18 and TRBJ1-1; possible D gene TRBD1, 5 bases. The length of the CDR3 is 15 residues. Germline values: CDR1 KGHSH, CDR2 LQKENI. V was cut by 5 bases and J by 5 bases, with 18 bases left in between. CDR3 residues: CASSTQEGRGTEAFF. The CDR3 DNA sequence: TGTGCCAGCTCAACTCAGGAGGGGCGCGGAACTGAAGCTTTCTTT.

The gene calls are TRBV15 and TRBJ1-2, with TRBD1 as a possible D gene (6 bases). The V gene's germline CDR1 is LNHNV and CDR2 YYDKDF (reference sequence). The ends were cut back, 3 bases at V and 8 bases at J, with 16 bases in the middle. The CDR3 is 14 amino acids. This CDR3 is CATSSVRDIGGYTF. CDR3 nucleotide sequence: TGTGCCACCAGCAGTGTCCGGGACATCGGGGGCTACACCTTC.

The genes are TRBV29-1 and TRBJ2-7; 8 bases line up with TRBD2. The V gene's germline CDR1 is SQVTM and CDR2 ANQGSEA. The CDR3 covers 15 residues. J lost 4 bases, V lost 6 bases, and 14 bases had no gene match. As DNA, the CDR3 is TGCAGCGTCACCTTCCCGACGGGAGGGCCGTACGAGCAGTACTTC. As protein: CSVTFPTGGPYEQYF.

The chain has TRBV6-5 and TRBJ1-2; tentatively, D is TRBD1 (5 bases). Germline V lookup: CDR1 MNHEY, CDR2 SVGAGI. The CDR3 extends over 14 amino acids. The ends were cut back, 6 bases at V and 2 bases at J, with 13 bases in the middle. This CDR3 is CASSTGTENYGYTF. The DNA of the CDR3 is TGTGCCAGCAGCACCGGGACCGAGAACTATGGCTACACCTTC.

The chain has TRBV27 and TRBJ2-7; 10 bases are a match to TRBD1. CDR1 MNHEY and CDR2 SMNVEV come from the germline V gene (reference sequence). With V trimmed by 6 bases and J by 5 bases, 4 bases remained unmatched. The CDR3 consists of 13 residues. CDR3 bases: TGTGCCAGCAGCCTGACAGGGGGCGACGAGCAGTACTTC. Protein product: CASSLTGGDEQYF.

The chain recombines TRBV7-9 with TRBJ1-3, with a weak D call TRBD1 (5 bases). The CDR3 loop spans 14 amino acids. Germline V gene data show CDR1 as SEHNR and CDR2 as FQNEAQ (reference sequence). With 8 bases removed from V and 2 bases from J, the gap between germline ends came to 13 bases. The CDR3, as DNA: TGTGCCAGCCTAGTTTGGGGGGCTGGAAACACCATATATTTT. Protein: CASLVWGAGNTIYF.

This rearrangement joins TRBV27 to TRBJ1-5; D is unresolved. This CDR3 comprises 15 residues. V shed 3 bases and J shed 0 bases, with 9 bases lying between them. Germline lookup yields CDR1 MNHEY and CDR2 SMNVEV (reference sequence). The DNA for the CDR3 is TGTGCCAGCAGTTTCTATGGCTCTAGCAATCAGCCCCAGCATTTT. Translating gives CASSFYGSSNQPQHF.

As DNA, the CDR3 is TGTGCCAGCAGTTACTCGGGGGGATTGGATGGCTACACCTTC. It specifies CASSYSGGLDGYTF. V gene TRBV6-5 combines with J gene TRBJ1-2; TRBD1 is a possible D gene (5 bases). V was pared by 0 bases and J by 6 bases, with 11 bases between. CDR3 size: 14 residues. Germline V CDR1 and CDR2: MNHEY, SVGAGI.

J is TRBJ1-2 and V is TRBV6-5, with 10 bases aligning to TRBD1. There are 15 residues in the CDR3. V gave up 5 bases and J gave up 4 bases; unmatched junction bases: 7. The germline V gene encodes CDR1 MNHEY and CDR2 SVGAGI. CDR3: CASSNPTGGAYGYTF. As DNA, the CDR3 is TGTGCCAGCAGTAACCCGACAGGGGGCGCCTATGGCTACACCTTC.

This clone appeared a single time. V is TRBV27 and J is TRBJ1-5; D is uncertain. The CDR3 length is 13 residues. V lost 5 bases and J 3 bases, leaving 8 bases between the germline ends. Germline V lookup: CDR1 MNHEY, CDR2 SMNVEV (reference sequence). CDR3 residues: CASSVRANQPQHF. The DNA for the CDR3 is TGTGCCAGCAGTGTAAGGGCCAATCAGCCCCAGCATTTT.

The sample holds one count of this clone. The rearrangement uses TRBV12-5 and TRBJ1-5; 8 bases are shared with TRBD1. Trimming at V came to 6 bases and at J to 6 bases, leaving 13 bases not matched to a gene. The germline CDR1 and CDR2 sequences are LGHNT and FRNRAP. The CDR3 is 16 residues long. This CDR3 reads CASGGPFRGQVQPQHF. The CDR3 DNA sequence: TGTGCTAGTGGAGGACCTTTCAGGGGGCAGGTTCAGCCCCAGCATTTT. Supplemented by reference TRBV12-5 and TRBJ1-5, the full variable domain reads DARVTQTPRHKVTEMGQEVTMRCQPILGHNTVFWYRQTMMQGLELLAYFRNRAPLDDSGMPKDRFSAEMPDATLATLKIQPSEPRDSAVYFCASGGPFRGQVQPQHFGDGTRLSIL.

The V call is TRBV2, the J call TRBJ2-2; D tentatively reads TRBD1 or TRBD2 (5 bases each). The CDR3 extends over 15 amino acids. Germline-derived CDR1 and CDR2 are SNHLY and FYNNEI. Trimming took 7 bases from V and 5 from J, leaving 17 bases between them. The DNA of the CDR3 is TGTGCCAGCATTGAGGGGCTAGTTCGTACCGGGGAGCTGTTTTTT. Translating it yields CASIEGLVRTGELFF. The complete variable domain, with remaining parts taken from reference TRBV2 and TRBJ2-2, reads EPEVTQTPSHQVTQMGQEVILRCVPISNHLYFYWYRQILGQKVEFLVSFYNNEISEKSEIFDDQFSVERPDGSNFTLKIRSTKLEDSAMYFCASIEGLVRTGELFFGEGSRLTVL.

CDR3 residues: CASSYSGQGTQYF. For the CDR3, the DNA is TGTGCCAGCAGTTACTCGGGACAGGGGACGCAGTATTTT. The chain uses TRBV6-2 or TRBV6-3 and TRBJ2-3, with 10 bases aligning to TRBD1. Trimming at V came to 0 bases and at J to 9 bases, leaving 0 bases not matched to a gene. This CDR3 has 13 residues. Germline CDR1 MNHEY, CDR2 SVGEGT.

The J gene is TRBJ1-1, the V gene TRBV19, with 9 bases aligning to TRBD1. This CDR3 spans 15 amino acids. The V gene's germline CDR1 is LNHDA and CDR2 SQIVND (reference sequence). V shed 7 bases, J shed 3 bases, and the junction held 9 bases outside the gene matches. The CDR3 DNA follows: TGTGCCAGTAAACCCCACAGGGGGCAAGACACTGAAGCTTTCTTT. This gives the protein CASKPHRGQDTEAFF.

The chain couples TRBV30 to TRBJ2-7; D might be TRBD2 (7 bases). Trimming removed 5 bases at V and 4 bases at J, with 18 bases between. This CDR3 is 14 amino acids long. CDR1 and CDR2 from the germline V gene are GTSNPN and SVGIG (reference sequence). The CDR3 coding sequence is TGTGCCTGGGGAGGGGGTCTAGCGGATTACGAGCAGTACTTC. Its translation is CAWGGGLADYEQYF.